Listed below are T cell receptor beta chains from one sample, sequenced in a study of CD8 T cells in Susac syndrome. TCRdb reprocessed the immunoSEQ multiplex PCR reads with MiXCR, giving one entry per CDR3 protein. The sample contains about 200,000 distinct CDR3 sequences, 85% to 95% of which appear only once. Sequenced input: CD4+ T cells from PBMCs. All receptors derive from a human donor in good health. CDR3s include the opening cysteine and the closing phenylalanine or tryptophan. D genes are given only for firm matches. Only part of the rows carry a size: once, few, many, or a class if the clone is expanded.

v_gene,abundance,j_gene,d_gene,CDR3nt,CDR3aa
TRBV20-1,.,TRBJ2-3,.,TGCAGAATACCTCCGGCTAGCGGCACAGATACGCAGTATTTT,CRIPPASGTDTQYF
TRBV7-9,.,TRBJ2-1,TRBD2,TGTGCCAGCAGCTCGGGAGCCGGACTAGCTTCCTACAATGAGCAGTTCTTC,CASSSGAGLASYNEQFF
TRBV15,.,TRBJ2-1,.,TGTGCCACCAGCGAGCCCCGCTCCTACAATGAGCAGTTCTTC,CATSEPRSYNEQFF
TRBV29-1,.,TRBJ1-2,TRBD1,TGCAGCGTTGGAGACAGGGTTTATGGCTACACCTTC,CSVGDRVYGYTF
TRBV20-1,few,TRBJ2-2,TRBD2,TGCAGTGCTACAGGACTAGCTAACACCGGGGAGCTGTTTTTT,CSATGLANTGELFF
TRBV7-2,once,TRBJ2-1,TRBD1,TGTGCCAGCAGTTCATGGGACAGGGGAGTTTATGAGCAGTTCTTC,CASSSWDRGVYEQFF
TRBV20-1,few,TRBJ2-5,.,TGCAGTGCTAGAGATCGGGAGACCCAGTACTTC,CSARDRETQYF
TRBV18,.,TRBJ2-3,.,TGTGCCAGCTCACCAACGTATGCAGATACGCAGTATTTT,CASSPTYADTQYF
TRBV6-2/TRBV6-3,.,TRBJ2-6,.,TGTGCCAGCAGTGGCGACATCCTCTGGGGGGCCAACGTCCTGACTTTC,CASSGDILWGANVLTF
TRBV5-6,.,TRBJ2-3,.,TGTGCCAGCAGCAGGCGGGTAAACGGAGCCACAGATACGCAGTATTTT,CASSRRVNGATDTQYF
TRBV25-1,.,TRBJ2-3,.,TGTGCCAGCAGTGGACCAACTGGGTTCACAGATACGCAGTATTTT,CASSGPTGFTDTQYF
TRBV5-4,.,TRBJ1-5,TRBD1,TGTGCCAGCAGACCGGACAGGGATAGCAATCAGCCCCAGCATTTT,CASRPDRDSNQPQHF
TRBV7-3,.,TRBJ2-1,.,TGTGCCAGCAGCTTAAACCCACCCGGCTCCTACAATGAGCAGTTCTTC,CASSLNPPGSYNEQFF
TRBV13,.,TRBJ2-5,.,TGTGCCAGCAGCTTAAGACAGGTAGAGACCCAGTACTTC,CASSLRQVETQYF
TRBV20-1,.,TRBJ1-2,TRBD1,TGCAGTGCTAGAGTGACAGGGTGGTATGGCTACACCTTC,CSARVTGWYGYTF
TRBV14,.,TRBJ2-1,TRBD1,TGTGCCAGCAGCCACTACGTTGACAGGGTCTCCTACAATGAGCAGTTCTTC,CASSHYVDRVSYNEQFF
TRBV27,.,TRBJ1-6,.,TGTGCCAGCAGGGGCGGGGGCGACGGGAATTCACCCCTCCACTTT,CASRGGGDGNSPLHF
TRBV10-3,.,TRBJ1-5,.,TGTGCCATCAGTGAGGTTAGCAATCAGCCCCAGCATTTT,CAISEVSNQPQHF
TRBV20-1,few,TRBJ2-3,TRBD2,TGCAGTGCTCCCCCGGGGGGAGATACGCAGTATTTT,CSAPPGGDTQYF
TRBV6-5,.,TRBJ1-1,.,TGTGCCAGCAGTCTTCGTGCCCACACTGAAGCTTTCTTT,CASSLRAHTEAFF
TRBV5-1,.,TRBJ1-2,TRBD1,TGCGCCAGCAGCCCTGACGGACAGGACCTCTATGGCTACACCTTC,CASSPDGQDLYGYTF
TRBV2,.,TRBJ2-5,.,TGTGCCAGCAGTGAACTGCGGAAGATGGGCGGTATCCAAGAGACCCAGTACTTC,CASSELRKMGGIQETQYF
TRBV20-1,.,TRBJ1-2,.,TGCAGTGCTAGAGATCCGAGGGATGTCGGCTACACCTTC,CSARDPRDVGYTF
TRBV29-1,.,TRBJ1-2,.,TGCAGCGTGGACACCGGGACATCTTATGGCTACACCTTC,CSVDTGTSYGYTF
TRBV12-3/TRBV12-4,.,TRBJ1-2,.,TGTGCCAGCAGGGACTCTGGGGGACTGCTTGGCTACACCTTC,CASRDSGGLLGYTF
TRBV5-1,.,TRBJ2-3,.,TGCGCCAGCAGCTTACCTAGCGATGGGGATACGCAGTATTTT,CASSLPSDGDTQYF
TRBV20-1,.,TRBJ2-3,TRBD2,TGCAGTGCTGCACTAGCGGGGGGGCCCGATACGCAGTATTTT,CSAALAGGPDTQYF
TRBV2,.,TRBJ1-2,TRBD1,TGTGCCAGCAGCCCCACCGGGACAGGGCACCCGGATGGCTACACCTTC,CASSPTGTGHPDGYTF
TRBV20-1,.,TRBJ2-5,.,TGCAGTGCTAGCTCAGGGGATGGCGAGACCCAGTACTTC,CSASSGDGETQYF
TRBV11-2,.,TRBJ2-7,.,TGTGCCAGCAGCCAGTTAGTACTTTACGAGCAGTACTTC,CASSQLVLYEQYF
TRBV27,.,TRBJ1-1,.,TGTGCCAGCAGTTTAGGCAGGGTGAACACTGAAGCTTTCTTT,CASSLGRVNTEAFF
TRBV24-1,.,TRBJ2-1,.,TGTGCCACCAGCGCCTCAGGGCAGGAGCAGTTCTTC,CATSASGQEQFF
TRBV6-2/TRBV6-3,.,TRBJ1-2,.,TGTGCCAGCAGTTACTCAGGCCTGCGAAGGGGCTACACCTTC,CASSYSGLRRGYTF
TRBV6-5,.,TRBJ1-2,.,TGTGCCAGCTCTCGGGACACCATCCCCTATGGCTACACCTTC,CASSRDTIPYGYTF
TRBV18,.,TRBJ2-1,TRBD2,TGTGCCAGCTCAGAAACTAGCGCCAATGAGCAGTTCTTC,CASSETSANEQFF
TRBV14,few,TRBJ1-1,.,TGTGCCAGCAGCCAAGAGCTCGGCTCGAACACTGAAGCTTTCTTT,CASSQELGSNTEAFF
TRBV24-1,.,TRBJ2-2,.,TGTGCCACCAGTGTGGGGGACGGGGAGCTGTTTTTT,CATSVGDGELFF
TRBV6-5,.,TRBJ1-2,TRBD1,TGTGCCAGCAGTTACCAGGGGGGCTATGGCTACACCTTC,CASSYQGGYGYTF
TRBV5-4,.,TRBJ1-5,.,TGTGCCAGCAGCTTGTCACCAGCGAACAATCAGCCCCAGCATTTT,CASSLSPANNQPQHF
TRBV3-1,.,TRBJ1-1,.,TGTGCCAGCAGCCAAGGGGGTGGAATCGACACTGAAGCTTTCTTT,CASSQGGGIDTEAFF
TRBV9,.,TRBJ2-1,.,TGTGCCAGCAGCGTAGACGAAGGGGTACGGAGCAATGAGCAGTTCTTC,CASSVDEGVRSNEQFF
TRBV19,.,TRBJ2-1,.,TGTGCCAGTAGAACCCTGGAGTCCCCCTACAATGAGCAGTTCTTC,CASRTLESPYNEQFF
TRBV20-1,.,TRBJ1-5,.,TGCAGTGCTAGGCCCCATGAACAGCCCCAGCATTTT,CSARPHEQPQHF
TRBV18,.,TRBJ1-2,.,TGTGCCAGCTCAGTGAGACAGGACTCATCTAACTATGGCTACACCTTC,CASSVRQDSSNYGYTF
TRBV20-1,.,TRBJ1-5,.,TGCAGTGCTAGTTACCAGGGTAAAGGCGGCAATCAGCCCCAGCATTTT,CSASYQGKGGNQPQHF
TRBV11-2,.,TRBJ1-1,.,TGTGCCAGCAGCTTATGGGCAGGGGCGTCTCCTGAAGCTTTCTTT,CASSLWAGASPEAFF
TRBV25-1,.,TRBJ2-5,.,TGTGCCAGCTCGAGGGGTGGGGGAACAGAGACCCAGTACTTC,CASSRGGGTETQYF
TRBV6-1,.,TRBJ2-2,TRBD1,TGTGCCAGCACGGGACAGGTCTCCGCGAACACCGGGGAGCTGTTTTTT,CASTGQVSANTGELFF
TRBV23-1,.,TRBJ2-7,.,TGCGCCAGCGGGCCGGCGGGCTCCTACGAGCAGTACTTC,CASGPAGSYEQYF
TRBV19,once,TRBJ1-6,TRBD1,TGTGCCAGTAGCCCGACAGGGGGAGATTCACCCCTCCACTTT,CASSPTGGDSPLHF
TRBV16,once,TRBJ1-1,.,TGTGCCAGCAGCCAATTGAGGGGTCTGAACACTGAAGCTTTCTTT,CASSQLRGLNTEAFF
TRBV2,once,TRBJ2-3,.,TGTGCCAGCCGTCCCAGGACGGGTTCGGATACGCAGTATTTT,CASRPRTGSDTQYF